This T cell receptor (beta chain) was found in a study of blood T cells in healthy people across ages. Study-wide results and caveats: The long-lived group displayed more naive CD4+ cells, plus higher diversity, than the aged donors did.

V was pared by 3 bases and J by 6 bases, with 12 bases of the junction left unmatched. The CDR3 consists of 17 residues. CDR1 SGHKS and CDR2 YYEKEE come from the germline V gene (reference sequence). With regard to this clonotype: The antigen is unknown.

The second PCR ran about 6 to 12 cycles with a sample-barcoded 5' primer and J-beta primers. CDR3-containing paired-end reads numbering at least 2.5 million came from each sample. TCRdb re-analysed the 5' RACE reads in MiXCR, keeping a single row per CDR3 protein. This table has approximately 800,000 distinct CDR3 sequences, roughly three fifths appearing once. The receptor was isolated from a middle-aged man in good health. The sample comprised blood. The chain joins TRBV5-5 to TRBJ2-2, with 9 bases matching TRBD1. CDR3 bases: TGTGCCAGCAGCTCCACACCGGGACAGGGTAACTCCGGGGAGCTGTTTTTT. Translating gives CASSSTPGQGNSGELFF.